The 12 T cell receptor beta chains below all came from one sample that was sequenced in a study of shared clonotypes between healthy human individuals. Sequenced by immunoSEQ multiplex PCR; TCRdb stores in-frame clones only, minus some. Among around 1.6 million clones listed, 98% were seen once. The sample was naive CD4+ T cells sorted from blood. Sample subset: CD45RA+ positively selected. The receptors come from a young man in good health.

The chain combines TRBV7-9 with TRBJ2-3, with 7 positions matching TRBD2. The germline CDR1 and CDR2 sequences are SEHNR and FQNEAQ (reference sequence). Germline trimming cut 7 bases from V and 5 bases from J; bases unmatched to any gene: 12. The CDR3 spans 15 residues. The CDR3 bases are TGTGCCAGCACCCGGGGGGAGTATTGGGAAGATACGCAGTATTTT. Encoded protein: CASTRGEYWEDTQYF.

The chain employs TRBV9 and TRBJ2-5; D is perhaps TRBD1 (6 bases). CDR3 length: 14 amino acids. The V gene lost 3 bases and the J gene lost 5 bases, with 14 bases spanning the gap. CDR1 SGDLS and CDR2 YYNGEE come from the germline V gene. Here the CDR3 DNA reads TGTGCCAGCAGCGCAGGGGCAGCAATTGAGACCCAGTACTTC. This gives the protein CASSAGAAIETQYF.

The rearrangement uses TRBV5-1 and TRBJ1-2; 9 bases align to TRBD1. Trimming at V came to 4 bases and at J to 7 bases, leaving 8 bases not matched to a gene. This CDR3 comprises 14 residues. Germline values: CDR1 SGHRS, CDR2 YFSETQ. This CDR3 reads CASSETGGAGGYTF. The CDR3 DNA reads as TGCGCCAGCAGCGAAACAGGGGGCGCGGGTGGCTACACCTTC.

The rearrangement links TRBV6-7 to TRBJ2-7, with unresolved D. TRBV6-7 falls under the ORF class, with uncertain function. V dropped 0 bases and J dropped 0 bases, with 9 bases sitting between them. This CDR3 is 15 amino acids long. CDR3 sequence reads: CASSYSNGISYEQYF. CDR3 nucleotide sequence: TGTGCCAGCAGTTACTCGAACGGCATCTCCTACGAGCAGTACTTC.

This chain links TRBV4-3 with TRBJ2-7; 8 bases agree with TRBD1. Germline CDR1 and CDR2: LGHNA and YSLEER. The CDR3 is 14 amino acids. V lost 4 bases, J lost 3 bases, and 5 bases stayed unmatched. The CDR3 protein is CASSPGTGGYEQYF. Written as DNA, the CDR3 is TGCGCCAGCAGCCCGGGGACAGGTGGCTACGAGCAGTACTTC.

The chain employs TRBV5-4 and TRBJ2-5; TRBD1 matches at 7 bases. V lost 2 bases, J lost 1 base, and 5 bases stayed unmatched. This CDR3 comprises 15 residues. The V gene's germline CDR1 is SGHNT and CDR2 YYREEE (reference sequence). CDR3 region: CASSFYRGSQETQYF. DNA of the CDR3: TGTGCCAGCAGCTTCTACAGGGGAAGCCAAGAGACCCAGTACTTC. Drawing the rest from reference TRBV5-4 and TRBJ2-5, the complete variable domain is ETGVTQSPTHLIKTRGQQVTLRCSSQSGHNTVSWYQQALGQGPQFIFQYYREEENGRGNFPPRFSGLQFPNYSSELNVNALELDDSALYLCASSFYRGSQETQYFGPGTRLLVL.

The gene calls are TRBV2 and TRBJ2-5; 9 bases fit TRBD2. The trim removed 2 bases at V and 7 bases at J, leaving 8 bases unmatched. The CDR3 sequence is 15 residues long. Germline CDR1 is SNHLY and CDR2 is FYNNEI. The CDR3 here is CASSERLAGISTQYF. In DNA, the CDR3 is TGTGCCAGCAGTGAAAGGCTAGCGGGAATATCGACCCAGTACTTC.

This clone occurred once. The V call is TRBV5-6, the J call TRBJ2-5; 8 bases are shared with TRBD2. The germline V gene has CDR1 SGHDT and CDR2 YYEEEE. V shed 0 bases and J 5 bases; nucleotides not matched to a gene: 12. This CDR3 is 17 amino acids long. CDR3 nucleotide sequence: TGTGCCAGCAGCTTGGCTGGCGGGAGGACGAGGGGGGAGACCCAGTACTTC. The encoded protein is CASSLAGGRTRGETQYF.

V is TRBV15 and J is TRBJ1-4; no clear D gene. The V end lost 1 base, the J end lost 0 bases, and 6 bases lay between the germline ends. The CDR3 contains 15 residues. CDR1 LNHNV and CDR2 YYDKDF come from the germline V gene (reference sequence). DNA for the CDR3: TGTGCCACCAGCAGAGTTTCACCAACTAATGAAAAACTGTTTTTT. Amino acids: CATSRVSPTNEKLFF.

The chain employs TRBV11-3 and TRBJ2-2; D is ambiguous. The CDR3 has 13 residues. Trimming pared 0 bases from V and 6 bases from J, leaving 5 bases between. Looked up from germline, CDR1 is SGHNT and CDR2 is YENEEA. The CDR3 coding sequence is TGTGCCAGCAGCTTAGATCCCCCCGGGGAGCTGTTTTTT. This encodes CASSLDPPGELFF.

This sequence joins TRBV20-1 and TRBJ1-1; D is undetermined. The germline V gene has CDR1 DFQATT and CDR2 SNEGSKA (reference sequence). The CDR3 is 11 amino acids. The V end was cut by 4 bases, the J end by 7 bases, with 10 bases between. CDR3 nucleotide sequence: TGCAGTGCTACTAGAACGCATGAAGCTTTCTTT. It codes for CSATRTHEAFF.

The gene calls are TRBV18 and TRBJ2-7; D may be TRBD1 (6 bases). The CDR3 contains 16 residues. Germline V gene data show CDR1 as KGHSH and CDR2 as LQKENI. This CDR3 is CSETKTRGQSSDEQYF. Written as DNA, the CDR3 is TGTTCGGAGACAAAAACCAGGGGCCAATCTTCTGACGAGCAGTACTTC.